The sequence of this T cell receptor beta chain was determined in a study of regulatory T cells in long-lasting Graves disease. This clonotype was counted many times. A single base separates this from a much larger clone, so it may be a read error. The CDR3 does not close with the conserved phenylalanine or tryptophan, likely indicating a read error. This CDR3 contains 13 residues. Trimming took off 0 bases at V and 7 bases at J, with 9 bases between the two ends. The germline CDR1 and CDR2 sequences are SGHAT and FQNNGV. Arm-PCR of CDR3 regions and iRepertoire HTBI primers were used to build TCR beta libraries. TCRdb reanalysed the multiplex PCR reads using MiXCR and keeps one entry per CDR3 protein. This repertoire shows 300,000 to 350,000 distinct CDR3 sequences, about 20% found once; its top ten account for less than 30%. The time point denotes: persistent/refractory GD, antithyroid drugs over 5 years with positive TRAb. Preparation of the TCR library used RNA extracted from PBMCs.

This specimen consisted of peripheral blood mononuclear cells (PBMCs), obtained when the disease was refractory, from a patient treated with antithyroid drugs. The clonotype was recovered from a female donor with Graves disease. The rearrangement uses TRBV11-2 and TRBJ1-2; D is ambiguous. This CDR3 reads CASSLESGGGYTL. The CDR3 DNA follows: TGTGCCAGCAGCTTAGAATCGGGTGGTGGCTACACCCTC.